This TCR beta chain originates from a study of blood T cell repertoires in COVID-19. Study information: PBMCs, B-cell-depleted T cells, or T cells provided the cDNA or gDNA that made up the material.

The junction had 5 bases not matched to a gene; V was cut back by 4 bases and J by 5 bases. This CDR3 has 14 amino acids. Germline V gives CDR1 SGHNT, CDR2 YENEEA. The method was immunoSEQ multiplex PCR; TCRdb's version includes in-frame clones alone and lacks a portion of them. The sample includes 200,000 to 250,000 clones, over 80% of them seen just once. The J gene is TRBJ2-5, the V gene TRBV11-3; 9 nucleotides agree with TRBD1. This TCR was sampled from a woman aged 55-75 years with active or convalescent COVID-19. The sequencing sample was made of peripheral blood. CDR3 DNA sequence: TGTGCCAGCAGCTCTAACAGGGGGCGGGAGACCCAGTACTTC. Translated: CASSSNRGRETQYF.